One TCR beta chain is described in this entry. Antigen: not known. This sample was included in a study of lymphopenia after photon versus proton radiotherapy. Study results and caveats: Relative stability marked proton patients; photon patients lost diversity and naive cells. In patients who died, overall survival fell as post-nadir TCR diversity dropped more. Authors raise, but do not show, better survival with proton therapy. After lymphocyte nadir, photon-treated repertoires showed oligoclonal expansion, especially CD8+ Temra.

The protocol was immunoSEQ multiplex PCR, while the TCRdb copy is restricted to in-frame clones and leaves out a portion. The sample carries 35,000 to 50,000 clones, about 94% recorded once. The CDR3 totals 14 residues. V lost 0 bases and J 2 bases, leaving 8 bases between the germline ends. Germline lookup yields CDR1 LNHDA and CDR2 SQIVND (reference sequence). The input for sequencing was peripheral blood, taken from a patient treated with photon-based radiotherapy. The chain couples TRBV19 to TRBJ2-7; D gene uncertain. The TCR was taken from a man in his sixties with cholangiocarcinoma. DNA of the CDR3: TGTGCCAGTAGTATAGAACACGGACCCTACGAGCAGTACTTC. This translates into CASSIEHGPYEQYF.